This TCR beta chain was captured by sequencing in a study of blood T cell repertoires in COVID-19 (dated by TCRdb to 2020 to 2022). Study-wide context: For ImmuneRACE Cohort 3, a participant was defined as recovered based on two consecutive negative NP/OP PCR tests, clearance by a healthcare professional, or resolution of symptoms. Collaborator samples came from the United States, Italy and Spain and covered acute and convalescent phases of COVID-19. The prospective study material was composed of cDNA or gDNA derived from T cells, B-cell-depleted T cells, or PBMCs. Deeply sampled blood TCRbeta repertoires from subjects exposed to, actively infected with, or recovered from COVID-19 were included in the dataset. The repertoires were made available in a free public database intended to serve as a resource for research on the immune response to SARS-CoV-2. Samples came from the ongoing ImmuneRACE study (first 160 participants) plus 1,254 subjects from 6 global collaborators. Sample metadata almost always included a de-identified subject ID, COVID-19 status, age in years and sex. Where HLA class I and class II types were available, the types were taken from metadata supplied by the sample provider, not from assay-based typing.

In the prospective study, participants were about 18 to 100 years old, resided in 20 to 30 geographic areas of the United States, and were enrolled through a virtual design. To assign participants to cohorts, the prospective study relied on clinical history that participants themselves reported in a screening survey and a study questionnaire. Each participant in the prospective study had whole blood, serum and a nasopharyngeal or oropharyngeal swab collected by mobile phlebotomists. Additional blood draws and questionnaires over an approximately 2-month period could optionally be provided by prospective study participants. Blood samples from the prospective study were shipped frozen or at room temperature prior to DNA extraction. TCRbeta CDR3 regions were amplified from genomic DNA using the immunoSEQ Assay, a bias-controlled multiplex PCR. In the source study's methods: Within the assay, amplification of reference gene primers was used to estimate how many nucleated cells each sample contained. Sequence reads were collapsed and filtered to measure the absolute abundance of every unique TCRbeta CDR3 rearrangement. Productive Simpson clonality was computed per sample as the square root of Simpson's diversity index over productive rearrangements. The table was pulled from immuneACCESS by TCRdb, which kept in-frame rearrangements only. Such tables lose some clones; where checked, under half of the loss comes from unresolved V genes, and the rest has no known cause. The V and J calls and the clone size are those of that table, but D and trimming were determined from the DNA. Here the sample has 330,000 or so clones; around 87% occur a single time. Clones ranked in the top ten supply approximately 1.8% of the sample.

Comments on this clone: Its antigen target is currently unknown. No base qualities exist here, and no much larger clone lies one base off it.

CDR1 and CDR2 were assigned from the germline V gene as ENHRY and SYGVKD. V is reduced by 0 bases and J by 0 bases, leaving a spacing of 6 bases between them. Its CDR3 holds 16 amino acids, cysteine through phenylalanine. The retained sequence is limited to the CDR3, 48 bases, with the frame set at the first base. The study at large found these results: Clinical and demographic metadata were provided uncurated, with the amount varying by source and participant.

The source is a man aged 35-49 years in a cohort exposed to, infected with or recovered from COVID-19 (not recorded which). The rearrangement joined TRBV10-3 to TRBJ2-6; a confident D gene designation cannot be given. Sample: PBMCs or T cells enriched from blood (not recorded which). The CDR3 protein is CAISESSSSGANVLTF. In nucleotides, the sequence is TGTGCCATCAGTGAGTCGTCGAGCTCTGGGGCCAACGTCCTGACTTTC.